A single sample is the source of the 22 T cell receptor beta chains below, sequenced in a study of cytomegalovirus exposure and HLA in healthy donors. The PCR used 60 Vbeta and 13 Jbeta primers. Clones were read by immunoSEQ multiplex PCR, and TCRdb kept only the in-frame ones, dropping some. The sample comprises over 200,000 clones, 85% to 90% of which are singletons, and 1% rests with the top ten. The specimen was PBMCs. The origin of the receptors is a young woman in good health and CMV-seronegative.

The chain is built from TRBV5-1 and TRBJ2-2; 13 bases agree with TRBD2. V was pared by 4 bases and J by 7 bases, with 16 bases of the junction left unmatched. Germline CDR1 reads SGHRS; CDR2 reads YFSETQ. This CDR3 has 19 residues. This chain's CDR3 is CASSRTSGGPQSGGGELFF. CDR3 bases: TGCGCCAGCAGCCGGACTAGCGGGGGCCCCCAGTCTGGGGGCGGGGAGCTGTTTTTT. Filled out from reference TRBV5-1 and TRBJ2-2, the complete variable domain reads KAGVTQTPRYLIKTRGQQVTLSCSPISGHRSVSWYQQTPGQGLQFLFEYFSETQRNKGNFPGRFSGRQFSNSRSEMNVSTLELGDSALYLCASSRTSGGPQSGGGELFFGEGSRLTVL.

The rearrangement uses TRBV2 and TRBJ1-1; 7 positions match TRBD1. This CDR3 is built from 13 residues. J gave up 0 bases and V 9 bases, and 4 bases lay outside the gene matches. In germline, CDR1 is SNHLY, CDR2 FYNNEI. The CDR3 spells CARADRVNTEAFF. The CDR3 bases are TGTGCCAGAGCTGACAGGGTGAACACTGAAGCTTTCTTT.

The V and J genes are TRBV7-2 and TRBJ2-7, with TRBD2 matching 8 bases. CDR1 and CDR2 (germline): SGHTA, FQGNSA. The J segment lost 3 bases and the V segment lost 4 bases, leaving 8 bases of the junction unmatched. CDR3 length: 15 amino acids. CDR3 sequence reads: CASSSRTSWGYEQYF. CDR3 DNA: TGTGCCAGCAGCTCCCGGACTAGCTGGGGCTACGAGCAGTACTTC.

Notes on this clone: The same CDR3 also results from other DNA sequences found in this sample. This chain links TRBV29-1 with TRBJ2-3; D unclear. The V end was cut by 4 bases, the J end by 1 base, with 6 bases between. This CDR3 has 12 amino acids. Germline CDR1 reads SQVTM; CDR2 reads ANQGSEA. The CDR3 protein is CSVATGTDTQYF. In DNA, the CDR3 is TGCAGCGTTGCTACAGGCACAGATACGCAGTATTTT.

This clone has just one count. The chain carries TRBV2 and TRBJ2-7, with D tentatively TRBD1 (6 bases). CDR3 length equals 15 residues. V was clipped by 3 bases and J by 2 bases, with 14 bases between them. CDR1 SNHLY and CDR2 FYNNEI come from the germline V gene. CDR3 sequence reads: CASSDRGGDPYEQYF. The CDR3 region has the DNA TGTGCCAGCAGTGACCGAGGGGGTGACCCCTACGAGCAGTACTTC.

This chain's CDR3 is CASSLDTSGTDTQYF. The CDR3 DNA follows: TGTGCCAGCAGCTTAGACACTAGCGGGACAGATACGCAGTATTTT. The chain combines TRBV7-2 with TRBJ2-3, with 9 nucleotides matching TRBD2. J was trimmed by 3 bases and V by 1 base; bases with no gene match: 2. The CDR3 length is 15 residues. CDR1 and CDR2 (germline): SGHTA, FQGNSA.

The count of this clone is one. This chain joins TRBV13 and TRBJ2-7; 8 positions agree with TRBD1. Germline assignment: CDR1 PRHDT and CDR2 FYEKMQ (reference sequence). There are 14 residues in the CDR3. With V trimmed by 4 bases and J by 2 bases, 4 bases remained unmatched. CDR3 region: CASSSRDRTYEQYF. Written as DNA, the CDR3 is TGTGCCAGCAGCTCTAGGGACAGGACCTACGAGCAGTACTTC.

V gene TRBV2 combines with J gene TRBJ1-5, with 8 bases matching TRBD1. With V trimmed by 4 bases and J by 7 bases, 6 bases remained unmatched. In germline, CDR1 is SNHLY, CDR2 FYNNEI. The CDR3 has 14 residues. DNA for the CDR3: TGTGCCAGCAGTGCGGACAGGGCCGGGCAGCCCCAGCATTTT. It specifies CASSADRAGQPQHF.

The chain combines TRBV25-1 with TRBJ2-7, with TRBD2 identical over 13 bases. J gave up 6 bases and V 6 bases, and 5 bases lay outside the gene matches. CDR1 MGHDK and CDR2 SYGVNS come from the germline V gene. The CDR3 length is 14 residues. The DNA of the CDR3 is TGTGCCAGCAGGAGGACTAGCGGGAGCTTCGAGCAGTACTTC. Residues: CASRRTSGSFEQYF.

In DNA form, the CDR3 reads TGCAGCGTTGAATCGAACGAAGGCGGTAACTATGGCTACACCTTC. Amino acid sequence: CSVESNEGGNYGYTF. J is TRBJ1-2 and V is TRBV29-1; no firm D call. The V and J ends lost 2 bases and 1 base respectively, with 14 bases between them. The CDR3 length is 15 residues. Germline V CDR1 and CDR2: SQVTM, ANQGSEA.

This CDR3 is CASSTRLLHLYGYTF. The CDR3 DNA sequence: TGTGCCAGTAGTACCAGGTTATTACATCTTTATGGCTACACCTTC. The chain uses TRBV19 and TRBJ1-2; D uncertain. This CDR3 spans 15 amino acids. Germline V gene sequence: CDR1 LNHDA, CDR2 SQIVND (reference sequence). With 4 bases removed from V and 5 bases from J, the gap between germline ends came to 17 bases. Variable domain in full (rest from reference TRBV19 and TRBJ1-2): DGGITQSPKYLFRKEGQNVTLSCEQNLNHDAMYWYRQDPGQGLRLIYYSQIVNDFQKGDIAEGYSVSREKKESFPLTVTSAQKNPTAFYLCASSTRLLHLYGYTFGSGTRLTVV.

The count of this clone is one. The rearrangement joins TRBV11-2 to TRBJ2-5; 7 nucleotides agree with TRBD2. This CDR3 has 15 residues. V shed 0 bases, J shed 1 base, and the junction held 2 bases outside the gene matches. Germline CDR1 and CDR2: SGHAT and FQNNGV. The chain's CDR3 is CASSLEAGTQETQYF. The DNA of the CDR3 is TGTGCCAGCAGCTTAGAAGCGGGAACCCAAGAGACCCAGTACTTC.

The chain uses TRBV4-1 and TRBJ1-1, with 8 bases identical to TRBD1. Germline CDR1 is MGHRA and CDR2 is YSYEKL. V shed 3 bases, J shed 5 bases, and the junction held 8 bases outside the gene matches. The length of the CDR3 is 15 residues. The CDR3 sequence is CASSHPGQGGTEAFF. CDR3 coding DNA: TGCGCCAGCAGCCATCCCGGACAGGGAGGGACTGAAGCTTTCTTT.

The chain is built from TRBV18 and TRBJ2-7, with 14 bases that match TRBD2. Germline lookup yields CDR1 KGHSH and CDR2 LQKENI. V trimming: 3 bases; J trimming: 6 bases; junction bases outside the gene matches: 10. The CDR3 totals 17 residues. CDR3 sequence (DNA): TGTGCCAGCTCACCTTATACGGGACTAGCGGGAGTTCTCGAGCAGTACTTC. As protein: CASSPYTGLAGVLEQYF.

This sequence joins TRBV30 and TRBJ1-3; D unclear. This CDR3 spans 15 amino acids. Germline V gene data show CDR1 as GTSNPN and CDR2 as SVGIG (reference sequence). Trimming removed 1 base from V and 0 bases from J, with 10 bases in between. CDR3 DNA: TGTGCCTGGAGTGGAGGACTGCTCTCTGGAAACACCATATATTTT. As protein: CAWSGGLLSGNTIYF.

The chain has TRBV6-5 and TRBJ1-6; D possibly corresponds to TRBD1 (5 bases). The germline V gene has CDR1 MNHEY and CDR2 SVGAGI. CDR3 size: 13 residues. V lost 10 bases, J lost 8 bases, and 15 bases lay in between. CDR3 DNA sequence: TGTGCCATCAAGGGGTTCGGTGATTCACCCCTCCACTTT. Translating it yields CAIKGFGDSPLHF.

For the CDR3, the DNA is TGTGCCAGCAGCTTTAACAGGGGCTCGAGCACTGAAGCTTTCTTT. Translation gives CASSFNRGSSTEAFF. This sequence joins TRBV5-6 and TRBJ1-1, with 7 bases identical to TRBD1. After removal of 2 bases from V and 4 bases from J, the junction contained 8 bases not matched to a gene. Germline CDR1 reads SGHDT; CDR2 reads YYEEEE. The CDR3 is 15 amino acids.

The chain recombines TRBV19 with TRBJ1-3, with a weak D call TRBD1 (5 bases). The CDR3 is 13 residues long. The germline gives CDR1 LNHDA, CDR2 SQIVND (reference sequence). Trimming took off 5 bases at V and 4 bases at J, with 9 bases between the two ends. CDR3 sequence (DNA): TGTGCCAGTAGTTGGACACAAGGAAACACCATATATTTT. Its protein product is CASSWTQGNTIYF.

This rearrangement joins TRBV5-4 to TRBJ2-5, with 7 bases lining up with TRBD1. The CDR3 is 14 amino acids. V lost 4 bases and J lost 2; bases outside the gene matches: 5. The germline V gene encodes CDR1 SGHNT and CDR2 YYREEE (reference sequence). The CDR3 DNA is TGTGCCAGCAGCCAAGGGACAGATCAAGAGACCCAGTACTTC. It is translated as CASSQGTDQETQYF. Using reference TRBV5-4 and TRBJ2-5 for the parts outside the CDR3, the full variable domain is ETGVTQSPTHLIKTRGQQVTLRCSSQSGHNTVSWYQQALGQGPQFIFQYYREEENGRGNFPPRFSGLQFPNYSSELNVNALELDDSALYLCASSQGTDQETQYFGPGTRLLVL.

This clone appeared a few times. The V call is TRBV2, the J call TRBJ2-7; 9 nucleotides line up with TRBD1. The length of the CDR3 is 14 residues. Germline CDR1 SNHLY, CDR2 FYNNEI. V lost 5 bases, J lost 1 base, and 3 bases stayed unmatched. CDR3 amino acids: CASSMDRGSYEQYF. CDR3 bases: TGTGCCAGCAGTATGGACAGGGGATCCTACGAGCAGTACTTC.

The rearrangement joins TRBV21-1 to TRBJ2-7; TRBD1, the D gene given by the table, was not confirmed from the DNA. TRBV21-1 is recorded as a pseudogene. The length of the CDR3 is 15 residues. This chain's CDR3 is CASSETEGTGYEQYF. CDR3 bases: TGTGCCAGCAGCGAGACCGAAGGGACAGGCTACGAGCAGTACTTC.

The rearrangement joins TRBV23-1 to TRBJ2-7, with 9 bases that match TRBD2. TRBV23-1 is given ORF status, its function remaining uncertain. The CDR3 length is 19 residues. The V segment lost 0 bases and the J segment 5 bases; nucleotides outside the gene matches: 17. The CDR3 nucleotides are TGCGCCAGCAGTCAATCGAGAGCTGGAGTAGCGGGGGAGAGTAACGAGCAGTACTTC. The encoded protein is CASSQSRAGVAGESNEQYF.